The entry below describes one T cell receptor (beta chain). Antigen: not known. TCRdb's copy holds only in-frame clones and misses some; the assay was immunoSEQ multiplex PCR. The sample lists about 68,000 clones, more than 80% seen once, with 0.2% to 0.25% in the top ten. The data originate from a study of CD4 T cells in relation to SARS-CoV-2 and coronaviruses. Study observations and caveats: Memory recall responses, not primary responses primed in culture, are what the assay detects. Each donor contributed either pre-pandemic or post-infection samples, not both.

The unexposed donors gave CD4+ T cells in about 2010-2019, prior to COVID-19. The germline gives CDR1 SGHNT, CDR2 YENEEA. The V gene lost 1 base and the J gene lost 0 bases, with 9 bases spanning the gap. CDR3 length equals 15 residues. Input material: naive CD4+ T cells from PBMCs. Subset given: naive CD4+ T cells isolated by negative enrichment. This receptor was identified in a human donor in good health. V is TRBV11-3 and J is TRBJ2-5; D might be TRBD1 (6 bases). As DNA, the CDR3 is TGTGCCAGCAGCTTAGGGGGGCAGAACCAAGAGACCCAGTACTTC. As protein: CASSLGGQNQETQYF.